This TCR beta chain was profiled in a study of T-cell memory formation after mild COVID-19 (dated by TCRdb to about 2021). Looking at the study overall: TCR sequence clusters from the two donors were found to be largely donor specific. Longitudinal TCRalpha and TCRbeta repertoire sequencing tracked T-cell clones expanding and contracting after mild COVID-19 in a couple of donors. Two young, previously healthy adult volunteers made up the cohort, one male and one female.

The CDR3, cysteine through phenylalanine, is 15 amino acids long. Only the CDR3 DNA is retained, 45 bases long and in frame from the first base. The germline V gene provides CDR1 SGHAT and CDR2 FQNNGV. Trimming leaves V shorter by 2 bases and J shorter by 4 bases, with the junction holding 5 bases beyond the gene matches. PBMCs were isolated by Ficoll-Paque density gradient centrifugation. TCRdb shows the sequencer as Illumina NovaSeq 6000. TCRalpha and TCRbeta cDNA libraries were constructed by 5'RACE with constant-segment primers, with sample barcodes and unique molecular identifiers being introduced. Trizol reagent was used to extract RNA from every sample. Amplification of the libraries took two PCR steps, and the second step added a second sample barcode plus Illumina TruSeq adapters. Sequencing of the libraries was done on an Illumina NovaSeq, producing 2 x 150 bp paired-end reads. Concerning the study's data processing: Reads were demultiplexed and collapsed into UMI-guided consensus sequences with migec v1.2.7. Using mixcr v2.1.11, UMI consensuses were aligned to TRA and TRB V and J templates and then assembled into clonotypes. Expanded or contracted clonotypes were those called significant by both edgeR and NoisET, with noise models trained on biological replicates. For edgeR calls, the thresholds were a false discovery rate-adjusted p below 0.01 and a log2 fold-change of 1. As an exploratory analysis of dynamics, max-normalized trajectories of the 1000 most abundant clonotypes were examined with PCA combined with hierarchical clustering. Separately sequenced CD4+ and CD8+ repertoires were used to assign the CD4 or CD8 phenotype of responding clones. TCRdb reanalyzed the raw reads on its own, using fastp at Q25 for trimming and MiXCR for clone calling, and kept in-frame beta chains. Each entry merges the rows of one CDR3 protein and shows their most common DNA and genes. The authors' filters were not applied to this entry. Within this sample are 270,000 or so distinct CDR3 sequences, with about a sixth of them counted one time only. The top ten hold under 30% of the sample.

This clonotype was recorded a few times. There is no known antigen for this receptor. The record has no base qualities; no much larger clone is one base away. Beyond this particular receptor, the publication reports: Contracting CD4+ clones appeared mostly in the CM and EM memory subsets, whereas CD8+ clones were enriched in EMRA. The study included only a couple of mild cases, and larger cohorts that include severe cases with pre-infection samples were judged to be necessary. Some responding clones were detected in pre-infection memory, which suggested that pre-existing cross-reactive memory T cells had joined the SARS-CoV-2 response. The second-wave clones that peaked on day 37 were not confirmed to be SARS-CoV-2 specific. Clones that contracted from day 15 to 85 showed balanced CD4/CD8 phenotypes, whereas a second wave of clones that expanded from day 15 to 37 leaned towards CD4+.

Sequenced material: PBMCs or a T cell subset sorted from them (not recorded which). The chain is assembled from TRBV11-2 and TRBJ2-1; TRBD1 fits 7 bases in the junction. The TCR sequence derives from a man between 18 and 35 years old who had mild COVID-19 (a few samples of this study predate the infection). The sample titles of this study are shuffled in the database, so cell type and time point are left out; the donor was told from shared clones. The DNA sequence reads TGTGCCAGCAGCTTATCGACAGGGAAATACAATGAGCAGTTCTTC. Its coded protein is CASSLSTGKYNEQFF.